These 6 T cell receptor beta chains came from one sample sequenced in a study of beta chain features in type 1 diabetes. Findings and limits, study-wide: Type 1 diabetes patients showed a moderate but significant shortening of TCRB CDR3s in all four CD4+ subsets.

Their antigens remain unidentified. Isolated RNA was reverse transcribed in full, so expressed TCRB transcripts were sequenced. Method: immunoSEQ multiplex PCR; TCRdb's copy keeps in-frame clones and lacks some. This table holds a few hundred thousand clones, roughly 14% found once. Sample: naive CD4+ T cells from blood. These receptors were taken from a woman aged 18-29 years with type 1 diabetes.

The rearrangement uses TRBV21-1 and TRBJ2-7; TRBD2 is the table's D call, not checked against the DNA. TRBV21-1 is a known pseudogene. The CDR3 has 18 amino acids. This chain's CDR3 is CASRPSPGPWRGGYEQYV. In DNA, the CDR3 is TGTGCCAGCAGGCCCTCCCCAGGCCCCTGGCGGGGGGGCTACGAGCAGTACGTC.

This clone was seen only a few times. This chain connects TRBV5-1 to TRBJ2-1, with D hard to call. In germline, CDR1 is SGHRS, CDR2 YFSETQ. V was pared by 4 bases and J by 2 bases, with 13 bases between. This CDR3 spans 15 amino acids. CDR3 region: CASSLDLIAYNEQFF. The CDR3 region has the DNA TGCGCCAGCAGCCTTGACTTGATAGCCTACAATGAGCAGTTCTTC.

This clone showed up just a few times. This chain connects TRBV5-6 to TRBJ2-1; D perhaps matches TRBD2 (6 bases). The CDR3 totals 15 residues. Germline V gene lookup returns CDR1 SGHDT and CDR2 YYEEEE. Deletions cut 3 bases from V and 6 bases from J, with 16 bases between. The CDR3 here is CASSSPRDFGNEQFF. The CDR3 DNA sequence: TGTGCCAGCAGCTCTCCCCGGGACTTCGGCAATGAGCAGTTCTTC.

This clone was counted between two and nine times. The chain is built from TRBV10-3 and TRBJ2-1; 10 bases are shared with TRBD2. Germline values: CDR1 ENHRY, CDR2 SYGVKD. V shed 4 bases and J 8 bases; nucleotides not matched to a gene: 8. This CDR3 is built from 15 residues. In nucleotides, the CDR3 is TGTGCCATCAGTGTGGCTAGCGGGAGATCTGATGAGCAGTTCTTC. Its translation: CAISVASGRSDEQFF.

The CDR3 region has the DNA TGTGCCAGCAGCCCTAGTGGGCTTACGCTGACTAGCGGGAGCTTGAATACGCAGTATTTT. Translating gives CASSPSGLTLTSGSLNTQYF. V is TRBV9 and J is TRBJ2-3; 12 bases are a match to TRBD2. Trimming took 4 bases from V and 7 from J; bases not matched to a gene: 22. Germline loops: CDR1 SGDLS, CDR2 YYNGEE. The CDR3 is 20 residues long.

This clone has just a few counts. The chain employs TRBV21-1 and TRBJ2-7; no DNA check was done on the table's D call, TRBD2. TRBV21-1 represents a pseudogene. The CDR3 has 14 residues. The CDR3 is CASSKDLAFHEQYF. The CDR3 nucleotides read TGTGCCAGCAGCAAAGACCTAGCTTTCCACGAGCAGTACTTC.